This TCR beta chain is from a study of breast tumors, draining lymph nodes, adjacent tissues. The study's findings and limits: Most tumor T cells seemingly derive from lymph node, then expand in tumor. Tumors had less TCR diversity than lymph nodes, more than nontumor tissue.

Via MiXCR, TCRdb re-called the multiplex PCR reads, giving one row per CDR3 protein. The table includes some 97,000 distinct CDR3 sequences, about 20% detected once. Axillary draining lymph nodes of breast cancer patients supplied the node samples. This CDR3 contains 13 residues. The germline V gene has CDR1 MNHNS and CDR2 SASEGT. The V gene lost 1 base and the J gene lost 3 bases, with 6 bases spanning the gap. To note about this clonotype: Its specificity is not known.

The receptor was derived from a female donor with breast cancer. Some clones in this sample may be carry-over from other donors' samples. Sequencing was performed on axillary lymph node tissue. The V gene is TRBV6-1, the J gene TRBJ1-1; D is possibly TRBD1 (5 bases). CDR3 sequence: CASSEVGHTEAFF. CDR3 in DNA: TGTGCCAGCAGTGAAGTGGGACACACTGAAGCTTTCTTT.